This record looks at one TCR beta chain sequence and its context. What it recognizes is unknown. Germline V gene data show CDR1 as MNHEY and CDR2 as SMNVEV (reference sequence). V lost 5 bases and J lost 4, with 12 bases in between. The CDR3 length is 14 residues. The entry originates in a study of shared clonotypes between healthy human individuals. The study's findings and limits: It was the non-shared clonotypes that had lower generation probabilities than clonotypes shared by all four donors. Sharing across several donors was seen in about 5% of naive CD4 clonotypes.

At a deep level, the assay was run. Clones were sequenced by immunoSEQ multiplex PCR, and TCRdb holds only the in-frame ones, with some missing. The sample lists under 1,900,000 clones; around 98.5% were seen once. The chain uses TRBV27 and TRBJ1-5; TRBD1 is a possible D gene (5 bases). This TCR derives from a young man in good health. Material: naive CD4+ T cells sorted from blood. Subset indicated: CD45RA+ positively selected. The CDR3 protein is CASSQGTPNQPQHF. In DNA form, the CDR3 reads TGTGCCAGCAGTCAAGGGACGCCAAATCAGCCCCAGCATTTT.